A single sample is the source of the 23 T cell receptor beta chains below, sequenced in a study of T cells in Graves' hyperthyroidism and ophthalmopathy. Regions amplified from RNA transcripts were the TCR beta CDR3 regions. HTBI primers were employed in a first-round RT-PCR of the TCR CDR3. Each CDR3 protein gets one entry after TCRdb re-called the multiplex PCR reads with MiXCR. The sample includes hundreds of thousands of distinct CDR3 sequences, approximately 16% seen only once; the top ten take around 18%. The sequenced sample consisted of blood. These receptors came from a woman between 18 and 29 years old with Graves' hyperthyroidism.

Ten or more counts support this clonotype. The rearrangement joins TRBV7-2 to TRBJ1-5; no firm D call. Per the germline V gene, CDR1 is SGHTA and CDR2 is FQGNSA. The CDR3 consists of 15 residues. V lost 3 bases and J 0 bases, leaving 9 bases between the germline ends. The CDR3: CASSLLGTSNQPQHF. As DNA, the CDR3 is TGTGCCAGCAGCTTGCTAGGCACTAGCAATCAGCCCCAGCATTTT. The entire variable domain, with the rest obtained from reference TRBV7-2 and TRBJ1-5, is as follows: GAGVSQSPSNKVTEKGKDVELRCDPISGHTALYWYRQSLGQGLEFLIYFQGNSAPDKSGLPSDRFSAERTGGSVSTLTIQRTQQEDSAVYLCASSLLGTSNQPQHFGDGTRLSIL.

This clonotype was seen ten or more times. CDR3 amino acids: CSASFLAGLRETQYF. CDR3 sequence (DNA): TGCAGTGCTAGCTTCCTAGCGGGATTGAGGGAGACCCAGTACTTC. The rearrangement joins TRBV20-1 to TRBJ2-5, with 9 bases that match TRBD2. The CDR3 runs to 15 residues. Germline CDR1 reads DFQATT; CDR2 reads SNEGSKA (reference sequence). With V trimmed by 3 bases and J by 5 bases, 10 bases remained unmatched.

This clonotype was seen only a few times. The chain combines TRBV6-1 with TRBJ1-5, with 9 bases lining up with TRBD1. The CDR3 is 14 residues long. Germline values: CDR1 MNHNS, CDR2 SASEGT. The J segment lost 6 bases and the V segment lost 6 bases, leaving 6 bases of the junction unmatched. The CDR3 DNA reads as TGTGCCAGCAGGGGGACAGGGATCGGTCAGCCCCAGCATTTT. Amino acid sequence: CASRGTGIGQPQHF.

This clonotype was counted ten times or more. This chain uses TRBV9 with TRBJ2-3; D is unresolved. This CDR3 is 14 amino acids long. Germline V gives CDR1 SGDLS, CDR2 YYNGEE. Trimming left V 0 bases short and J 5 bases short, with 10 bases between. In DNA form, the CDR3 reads TGTGCCAGCAGCGTAGGGAATAGCCGAGATACGCAGTATTTT. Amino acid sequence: CASSVGNSRDTQYF.

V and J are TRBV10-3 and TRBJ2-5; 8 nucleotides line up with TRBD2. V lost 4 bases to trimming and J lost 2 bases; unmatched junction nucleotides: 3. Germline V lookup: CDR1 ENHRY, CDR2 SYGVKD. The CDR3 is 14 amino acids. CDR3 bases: TGTGCCATCAGTGGTAGCGGGATTCAAGAGACCCAGTACTTC. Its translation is CAISGSGIQETQYF.

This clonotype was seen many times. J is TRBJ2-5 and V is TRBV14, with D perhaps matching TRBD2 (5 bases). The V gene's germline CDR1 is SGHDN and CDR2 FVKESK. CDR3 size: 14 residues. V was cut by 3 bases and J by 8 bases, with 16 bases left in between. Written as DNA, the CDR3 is TGTGCCAGCAGCCAGGGGAGACCCCAGGATACCCAGTACTTC. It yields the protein CASSQGRPQDTQYF.

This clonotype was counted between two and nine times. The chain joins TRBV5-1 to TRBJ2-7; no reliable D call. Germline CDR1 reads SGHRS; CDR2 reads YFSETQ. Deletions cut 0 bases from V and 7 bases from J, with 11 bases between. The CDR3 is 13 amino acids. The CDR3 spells CASSLVRSTEQYF. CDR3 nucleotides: TGCGCCAGCAGCTTGGTTCGGAGTACGGAGCAGTACTTC.

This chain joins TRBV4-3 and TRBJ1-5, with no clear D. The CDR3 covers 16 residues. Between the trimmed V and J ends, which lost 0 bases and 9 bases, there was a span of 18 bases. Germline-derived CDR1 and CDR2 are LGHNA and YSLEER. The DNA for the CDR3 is TGCGCCAGCAGCCAAGAGGCCGGGCCCCGGTTGGGGCCCCAGCATTTT. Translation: CASSQEAGPRLGPQHF.

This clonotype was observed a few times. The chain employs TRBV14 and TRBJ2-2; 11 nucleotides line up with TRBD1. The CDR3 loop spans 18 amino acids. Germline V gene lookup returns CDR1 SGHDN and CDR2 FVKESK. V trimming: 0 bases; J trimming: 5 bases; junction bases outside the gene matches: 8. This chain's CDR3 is CASSQDVRTGGVTGELFF. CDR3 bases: TGTGCCAGCAGCCAAGATGTTAGGACAGGGGGCGTAACCGGGGAGCTGTTTTTT. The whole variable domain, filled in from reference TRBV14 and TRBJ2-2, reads EAGVTQFPSHSVIEKGQTVTLRCDPISGHDNLYWYRRVMGKEIKFLLHFVKESKQDESGMPNNRFLAERTGGTYSTLKVQPAELEDSGVYFCASSQDVRTGGVTGELFFGEGSRLTVL.

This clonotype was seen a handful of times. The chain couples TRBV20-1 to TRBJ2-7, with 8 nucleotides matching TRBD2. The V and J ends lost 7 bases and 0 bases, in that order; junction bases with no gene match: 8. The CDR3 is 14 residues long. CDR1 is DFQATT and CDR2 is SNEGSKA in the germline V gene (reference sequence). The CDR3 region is CSVPERGPSYEQYF. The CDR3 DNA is TGCAGTGTTCCAGAGCGGGGGCCCTCCTACGAGCAGTACTTC.

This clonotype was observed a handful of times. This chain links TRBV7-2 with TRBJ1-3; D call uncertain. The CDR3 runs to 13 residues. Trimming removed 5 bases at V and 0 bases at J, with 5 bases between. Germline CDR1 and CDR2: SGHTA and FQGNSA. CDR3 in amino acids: CASSGSSGNTIYF. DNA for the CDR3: TGTGCCAGCAGCGGGTCCTCTGGAAACACCATATATTTT.

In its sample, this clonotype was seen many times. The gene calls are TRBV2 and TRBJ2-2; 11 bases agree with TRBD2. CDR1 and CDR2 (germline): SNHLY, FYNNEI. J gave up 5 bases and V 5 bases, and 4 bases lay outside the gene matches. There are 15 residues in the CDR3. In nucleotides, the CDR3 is TGTGCCAGCAGTTCGGGGACTAGCGGTACCGGGGAGCTGTTTTTT. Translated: CASSSGTSGTGELFF.

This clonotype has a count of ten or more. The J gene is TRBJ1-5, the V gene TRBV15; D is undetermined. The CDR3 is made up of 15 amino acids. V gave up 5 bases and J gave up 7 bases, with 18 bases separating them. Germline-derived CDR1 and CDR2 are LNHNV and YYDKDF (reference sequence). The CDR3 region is CATSYSSTTDQPQHF. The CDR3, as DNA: TGTGCCACCAGCTATTCATCCACGACGGACCAGCCCCAGCATTTT.

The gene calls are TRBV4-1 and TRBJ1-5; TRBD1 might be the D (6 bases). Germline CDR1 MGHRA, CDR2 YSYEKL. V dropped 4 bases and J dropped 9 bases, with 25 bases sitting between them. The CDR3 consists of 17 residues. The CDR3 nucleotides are TGCGCCAGCAGCCCCGAGCTCTTGACAGGCCTTATATCGCCCCAGCATTTT. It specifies CASSPELLTGLISPQHF.

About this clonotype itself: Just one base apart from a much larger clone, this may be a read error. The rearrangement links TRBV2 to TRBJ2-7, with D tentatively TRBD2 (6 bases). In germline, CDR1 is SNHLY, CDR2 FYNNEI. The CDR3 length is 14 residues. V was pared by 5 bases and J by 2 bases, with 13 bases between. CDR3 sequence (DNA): TGTGCCAGCAGTCCGATTAGCGGCACCTACGAGCAGTACTTC. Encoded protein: CASSPISGTYEQYF.

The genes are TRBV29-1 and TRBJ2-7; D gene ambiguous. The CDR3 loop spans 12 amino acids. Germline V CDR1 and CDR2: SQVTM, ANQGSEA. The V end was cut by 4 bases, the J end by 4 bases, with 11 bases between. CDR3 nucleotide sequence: TGCAGCGTTGTCATCGACCAGTACGAGCAGTACTTC. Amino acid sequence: CSVVIDQYEQYF.

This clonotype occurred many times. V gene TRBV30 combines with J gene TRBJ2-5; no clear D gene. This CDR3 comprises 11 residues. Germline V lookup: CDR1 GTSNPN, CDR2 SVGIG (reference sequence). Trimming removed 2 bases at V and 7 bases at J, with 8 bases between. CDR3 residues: CAWSPSRTQYF. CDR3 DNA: TGTGCCTGGAGTCCCAGTCGGACCCAGTACTTC.

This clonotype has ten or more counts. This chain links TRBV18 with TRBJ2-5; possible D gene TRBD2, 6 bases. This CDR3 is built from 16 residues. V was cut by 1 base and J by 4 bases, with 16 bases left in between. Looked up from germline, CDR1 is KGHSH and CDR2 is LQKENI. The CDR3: CASSPRRGQGGETQYF. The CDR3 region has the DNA TGTGCCAGCTCACCACGGAGGGGCCAGGGCGGAGAGACCCAGTACTTC.

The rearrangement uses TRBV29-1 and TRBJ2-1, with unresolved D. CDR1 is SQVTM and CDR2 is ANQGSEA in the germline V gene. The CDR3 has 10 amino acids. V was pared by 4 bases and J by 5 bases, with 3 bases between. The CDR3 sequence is CSVGDNEQFF. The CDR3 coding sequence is TGCAGCGTTGGAGACAATGAGCAGTTCTTC.

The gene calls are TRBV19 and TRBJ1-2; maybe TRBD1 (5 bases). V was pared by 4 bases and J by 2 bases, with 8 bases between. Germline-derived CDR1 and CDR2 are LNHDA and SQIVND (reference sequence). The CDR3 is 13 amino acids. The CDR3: CASSRRQNYGYTF. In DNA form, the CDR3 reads TGTGCCAGTAGTAGGAGACAGAACTATGGCTACACCTTC.

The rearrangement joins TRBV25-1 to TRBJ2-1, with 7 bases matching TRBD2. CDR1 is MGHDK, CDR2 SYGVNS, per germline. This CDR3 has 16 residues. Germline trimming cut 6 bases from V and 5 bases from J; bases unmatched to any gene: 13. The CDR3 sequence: CASREVRGGADNEQFF. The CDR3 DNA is TGTGCCAGCAGGGAAGTGCGGGGAGGGGCGGACAATGAGCAGTTCTTC.

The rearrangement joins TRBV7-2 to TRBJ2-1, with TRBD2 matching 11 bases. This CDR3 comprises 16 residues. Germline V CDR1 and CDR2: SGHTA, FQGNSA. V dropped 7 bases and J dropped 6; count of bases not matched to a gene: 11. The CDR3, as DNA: TGTGCCAGCATCCGTAGCGGGAGGGCGGGTGGCAATGAGCAGTTCTTC. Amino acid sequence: CASIRSGRAGGNEQFF.

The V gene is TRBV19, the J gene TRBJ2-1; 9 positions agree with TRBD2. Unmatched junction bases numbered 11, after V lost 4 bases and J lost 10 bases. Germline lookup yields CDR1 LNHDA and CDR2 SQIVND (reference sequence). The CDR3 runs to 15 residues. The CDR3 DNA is TGTGCCAGTAGTACTAGCGGGATTCATTTTGGGGAGCAGTTCTTC. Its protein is CASSTSGIHFGEQFF.